This T cell receptor (beta chain) was captured by sequencing in a study of Tregs in tolerant kidney transplant recipients. TCRdb keeps only in-frame clones here, not all; method: immunoSEQ multiplex PCR. The sample gives tens of thousands of clones, about 90% of which show up once; around 0.7% is in the top ten. V lost 3 bases, J lost 9 bases, and 9 bases lay in between. CDR3 length: 12 amino acids. The germline V gene has CDR1 MNHNS and CDR2 SASEGT. The genes are TRBV6-1 and TRBJ1-5; D not resolved. Input material: Tregs from blood. The sequence was obtained from a human donor in good health. The CDR3 is CASSDHGRPQHF. The CDR3 nucleotides read TGTGCCAGCAGTGACCATGGTCGGCCCCAGCATTTT.